The clone carrying this T cell receptor (beta chain) was seen just once. Antigen specificity is unknown. This entry comes from a study of shared clonotypes between healthy human individuals. Study results and limitations: Compared with memory subsets, naive subsets generally had larger estimated richness.

The table came from immunoSEQ multiplex PCR; TCRdb's copy has only in-frame clones and leaves some out. The table includes over a million clones, approximately 96% detected once. Germline lookup yields CDR1 SGHDN and CDR2 FVKESK. The CDR3 runs 15 residues. V was clipped by 5 bases and J by 5 bases, with 15 bases between them. The sequenced sample consisted of naive CD4+ T cells sorted from blood. Indicated subset: CD45RA+ positively selected. This chain connects TRBV14 to TRBJ2-2, with D perhaps being TRBD1 or TRBD2 (5 bases each). The TCR originated in a man aged 25 to 45 in good health. In DNA form, the CDR3 reads TGTGCCAGCAGCAACCAATGGGGGTTGACCGGGGAGCTGTTTTTT. This codes for CASSNQWGLTGELFF.